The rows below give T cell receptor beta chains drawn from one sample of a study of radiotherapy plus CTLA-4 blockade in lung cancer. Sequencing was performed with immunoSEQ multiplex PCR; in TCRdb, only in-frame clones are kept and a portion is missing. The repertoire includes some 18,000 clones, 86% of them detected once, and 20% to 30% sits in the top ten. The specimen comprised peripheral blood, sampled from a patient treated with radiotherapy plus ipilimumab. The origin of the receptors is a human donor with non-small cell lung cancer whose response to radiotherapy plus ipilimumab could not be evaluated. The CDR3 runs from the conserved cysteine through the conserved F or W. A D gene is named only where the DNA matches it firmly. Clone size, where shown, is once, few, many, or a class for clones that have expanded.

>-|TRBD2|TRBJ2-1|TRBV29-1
TGCAGCGTTGAGACGCTAGCGGGAGGGCCGGGGGAGCAGTTCTTC
CSVETLAGGPGEQFF
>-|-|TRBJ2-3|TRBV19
TGTGCCAGTAGTATGGGCCAGCTGGGAGATACGCAGTATTTT
CASSMGQLGDTQYF
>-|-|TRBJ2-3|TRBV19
TGTGCCAGTAGTAGCCGCGGGGCAGATACGCAGTATTTT
CASSSRGADTQYF
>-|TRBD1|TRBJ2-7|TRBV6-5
TGTGCCAGCCGCCCGATGACAGGGACGTACGAGCAGTACTTC
CASRPMTGTYEQYF
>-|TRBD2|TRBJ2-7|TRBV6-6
TGTGCCAGCACACGGGGGGGAGGGCGAGAGCAGTACTTC
CASTRGGGREQYF
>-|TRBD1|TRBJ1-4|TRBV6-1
TGTGCCAGCACGACAGGGGCGTCGGGTAATGAAAAACTGTTTTTT
CASTTGASGNEKLFF
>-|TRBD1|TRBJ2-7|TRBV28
TGTGCCAGCAGTCGGGGACAGACCGAGCAGTACTTC
CASSRGQTEQYF
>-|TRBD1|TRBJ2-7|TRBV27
TGTGCCAGCAGGAATCTGGGACAGGGGAGGTACGAGCAGTACTTC
CASRNLGQGRYEQYF
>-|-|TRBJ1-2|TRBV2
TGTGCCAGCAGCTCCACCACGAGTTTGTATGGCTACACCTTC
CASSSTTSLYGYTF
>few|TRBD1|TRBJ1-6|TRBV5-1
TGCGCCAGCAGACCCCTAGACAGGGCGGGTTCACCCCTCCACTTT
CASRPLDRAGSPLHF
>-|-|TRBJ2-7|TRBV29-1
TGCAGCGTTGTCCTAGGAGGTTACGAGCAGTACTTC
CSVVLGGYEQYF
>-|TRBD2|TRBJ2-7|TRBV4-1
TGCGCCAGCAGCCGGACTCCGGGGGAAGCGGGGGAGCAGTACTTC
CASSRTPGEAGEQYF
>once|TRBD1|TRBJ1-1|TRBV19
TGTGCCAGTAGTATGGCGGCAGGGGGACCGGCGAACACTGAAGCTTTCTTT
CASSMAAGGPANTEAFF
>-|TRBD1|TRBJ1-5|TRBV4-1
TGCGCCAGCAGTCTAACGGACAGGGGGAATCAGCCCCAGCATTTT
CASSLTDRGNQPQHF
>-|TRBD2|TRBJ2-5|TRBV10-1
TGCGCCAGCAGCTCCGGACTAGCGGGGGGTAGGCAAGAGACCCAGTACTTC
CASSSGLAGGRQETQYF
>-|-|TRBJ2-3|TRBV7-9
TGTGCCAGCAGCTTAGTAAGCCTAGCCGAGAATACGCAGTATTTT
CASSLVSLAENTQYF
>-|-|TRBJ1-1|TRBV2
TGTGCCAGCATGATGGGCCGTAATCTTGAAGCTTTCTTT
CASMMGRNLEAFF
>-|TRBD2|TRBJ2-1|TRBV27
TGTGCCAGCAGTTCGGGGGGGAAGCGGCTAGCGCCCTACAATGAGCAGTTCTTC
CASSSGGKRLAPYNEQFF
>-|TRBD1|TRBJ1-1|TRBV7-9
TGTGCCAGCAGCCCGGAGACAGGGGGTACTGAAGCTTTCTTT
CASSPETGGTEAFF
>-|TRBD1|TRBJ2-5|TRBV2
TGTGCCAGCGGACAGGCACAAGAGACCCAGTACTTC
CASGQAQETQYF
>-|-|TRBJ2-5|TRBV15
TGTGCCACCAGCAGAGCAGGATCCCAAGAGACCCAGTACTTC
CATSRAGSQETQYF
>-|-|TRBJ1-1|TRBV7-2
TGTGCCAGCAGCCCCAGGGGATCCGAAGCTTTCTTT
CASSPRGSEAFF
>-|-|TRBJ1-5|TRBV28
TGTGCCAGCAGTCGCCTAAATCAGCCCCAGCATTTT
CASSRLNQPQHF
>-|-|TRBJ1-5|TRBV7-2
TGTGCCAGCAGTTCAGGGGAGGGACAGCCCCAGCATTTT
CASSSGEGQPQHF
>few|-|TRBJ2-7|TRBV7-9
TGTGCCAGCAATGAGGTGACAGGACCCTACGAGCAGTACTTC
CASNEVTGPYEQYF
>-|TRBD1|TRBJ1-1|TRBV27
TGTGCCAGCAGTTTCGGACAGGGTCGGTCCCTCCCTTTCTTT
CASSFGQGRSLPFF
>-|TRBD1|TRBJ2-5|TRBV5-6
TGTGCCAGCAGCTTGGCGGACAGGGGCCCCCAAGAGACCCAGTACTTC
CASSLADRGPQETQYF
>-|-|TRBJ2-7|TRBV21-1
TGTGCCAGCAGCAAAGTGATCCCTACTAGAAACTCTTACGAGCAGTACTTC
CASSKVIPTRNSYEQYF
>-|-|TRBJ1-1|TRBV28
TGTGCCAGCAGTTCCCCCCCCTTTCCTGAAGCTTTCTTT
CASSSPPFPEAFF
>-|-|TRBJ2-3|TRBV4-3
TGCGCCAGCAGCCAAGATAGCGGTCACACAGATACGCAGTATTTT
CASSQDSGHTDTQYF
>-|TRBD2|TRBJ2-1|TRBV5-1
TGCGCCAGCAGCACGCCAGCGGGGACGTCCGGTGAGCAGTTCTTC
CASSTPAGTSGEQFF
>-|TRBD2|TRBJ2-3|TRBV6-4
TGTGCCAGCAGTCACAGCGGGGGGGGCGATCCAGATACGCAGTATTTT
CASSHSGGGDPDTQYF
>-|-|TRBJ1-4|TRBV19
TGTGCCAGTAGTGCCCAAACAGGGTCCTCGGAAAAACTGTTTTTT
CASSAQTGSSEKLFF
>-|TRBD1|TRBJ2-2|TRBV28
TGTGCCAGCAGACCCGGGGACAGACCCTCCACCGGGGAGCTGTTTTTT
CASRPGDRPSTGELFF
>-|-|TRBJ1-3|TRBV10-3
TGTGCCATCAGAGGGGCCTCTGGAAACACCATATATTTT
CAIRGASGNTIYF
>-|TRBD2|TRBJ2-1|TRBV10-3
TGTGCCATCAGCCCTAGCGGGGGGGCCCGGGAGCAGTTCTTC
CAISPSGGAREQFF
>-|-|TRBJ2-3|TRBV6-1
TGTGCCAGCAGTCCTCCCTCCACAGATACGCAGTATTTT
CASSPPSTDTQYF
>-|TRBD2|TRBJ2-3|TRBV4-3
TGCGCCAGCAGCCAAGATCCAGCGGGGGGCACAGATACGCAGTATTTT
CASSQDPAGGTDTQYF
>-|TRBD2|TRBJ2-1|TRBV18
TGTGCCAGCTCACCGGGACTAGCGGGACTAGGTGAGCAGTTCTTC
CASSPGLAGLGEQFF
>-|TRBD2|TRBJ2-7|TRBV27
TGTGCCAGCCGGGGGCGGGGGGCCCACGAGCAGTACTTC
CASRGRGAHEQYF
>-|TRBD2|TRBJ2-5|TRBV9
TGTGCCAGCAGCCCCGCGGTAGCGGGACAAGAGACCCAGTACTTC
CASSPAVAGQETQYF
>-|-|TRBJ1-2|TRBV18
TGTGCCAGCTCACCGACCCTTGACTCCTATGGCTACACCTTC
CASSPTLDSYGYTF
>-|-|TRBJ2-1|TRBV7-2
TGTGCCAGCAGCGCGGTACGCAGGGGAACCAATGAGCAGTTCTTC
CASSAVRRGTNEQFF
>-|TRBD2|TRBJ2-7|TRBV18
TGTGCCAGCTCAGGGGGACTAGCGGGGCCTTACGAGCAGTACTTC
CASSGGLAGPYEQYF
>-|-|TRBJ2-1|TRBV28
TGTGCCAGCAGACCCTCTGTACTCTACAATGAGCAGTTCTTC
CASRPSVLYNEQFF
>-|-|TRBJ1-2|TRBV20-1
TGCAGTGCAACACAGGGTTGGGGCTACACCTTC
CSATQGWGYTF
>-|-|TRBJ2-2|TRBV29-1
TGCAGCGCCTACCGGAGGGGGGGCCTCACCGGGGAGCTGTTTTTT
CSAYRRGGLTGELFF
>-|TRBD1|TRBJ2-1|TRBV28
TGTGCCAGCAGTTACTACGGACAGGGGGTCCACAATGAGCAGTTCTTC
CASSYYGQGVHNEQFF
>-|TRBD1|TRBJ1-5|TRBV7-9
TGTGCCAGCAGCAAGACAGGGTCTGATCAGCCCCAGCATTTT
CASSKTGSDQPQHF
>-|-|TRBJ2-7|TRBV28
TGTGCCAGCAGTTTTGGGGCCACCTACGAGCAGTACTTC
CASSFGATYEQYF
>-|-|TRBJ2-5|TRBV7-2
TGTGCCAGCAGCTTTAGCAGCCAAGAGACCCAGTACTTC
CASSFSSQETQYF
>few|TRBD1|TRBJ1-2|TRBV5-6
TGTGCCAGCAGCTATCGGACAGGGGGCGGCTATGGCTACACCTTC
CASSYRTGGGYGYTF
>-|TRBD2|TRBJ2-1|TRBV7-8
TGTGCCAGCAGCTTAAGTAGCGGGAGGGCCGGAGAGCAGTTCTTC
CASSLSSGRAGEQFF